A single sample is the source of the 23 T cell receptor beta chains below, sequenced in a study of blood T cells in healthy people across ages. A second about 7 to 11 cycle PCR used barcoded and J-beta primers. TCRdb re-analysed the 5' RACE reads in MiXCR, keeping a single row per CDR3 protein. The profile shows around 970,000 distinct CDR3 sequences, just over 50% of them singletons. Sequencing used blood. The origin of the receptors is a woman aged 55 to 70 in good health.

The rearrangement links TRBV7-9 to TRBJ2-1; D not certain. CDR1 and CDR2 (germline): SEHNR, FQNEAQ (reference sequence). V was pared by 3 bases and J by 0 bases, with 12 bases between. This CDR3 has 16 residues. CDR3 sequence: CASSFRSSNSYNEQFF. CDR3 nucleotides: TGTGCCAGCAGCTTCCGCTCCAGCAACTCCTACAATGAGCAGTTCTTC. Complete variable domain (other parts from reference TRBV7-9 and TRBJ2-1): DTGVSQNPRHKITKRGQNVTFRCDPISEHNRLYWYRQTLGQGPEFLTYFQNEAQLEKSRLLSDRFSAERPKGSFSTLEIQRTEQGDSAMYLCASSFRSSNSYNEQFFGPGTRLTVL.

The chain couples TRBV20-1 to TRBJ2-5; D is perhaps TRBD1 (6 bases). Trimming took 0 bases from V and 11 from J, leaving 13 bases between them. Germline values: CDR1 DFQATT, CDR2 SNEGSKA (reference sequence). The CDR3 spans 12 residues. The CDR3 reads CSARDRLRGQYF. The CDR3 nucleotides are TGCAGTGCTAGAGATCGGTTAAGGGGGCAGTACTTC.

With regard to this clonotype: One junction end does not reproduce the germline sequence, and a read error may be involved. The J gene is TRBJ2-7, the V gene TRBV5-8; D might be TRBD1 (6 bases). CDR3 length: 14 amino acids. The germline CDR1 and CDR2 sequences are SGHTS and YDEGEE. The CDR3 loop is CAGSVTGNYYEQYF. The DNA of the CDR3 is TGTGCCGGCAGCGTAACAGGGAATTACTACGAGCAGTACTTC.

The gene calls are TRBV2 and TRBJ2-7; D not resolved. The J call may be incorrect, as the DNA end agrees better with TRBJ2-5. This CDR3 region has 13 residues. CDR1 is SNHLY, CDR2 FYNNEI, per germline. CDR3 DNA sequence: TGTGCCAGCAGACAGCGACTGGAAGAGACCCAGTACTTC. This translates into CASRQRLEETQYF.

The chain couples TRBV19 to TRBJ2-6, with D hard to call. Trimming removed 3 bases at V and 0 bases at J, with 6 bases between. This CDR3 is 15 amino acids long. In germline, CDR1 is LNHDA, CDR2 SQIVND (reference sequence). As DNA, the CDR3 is TGTGCCAGTAGTATGGGTTACTCTGGGGCCAACGTCCTGACTTTC. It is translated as CASSMGYSGANVLTF.

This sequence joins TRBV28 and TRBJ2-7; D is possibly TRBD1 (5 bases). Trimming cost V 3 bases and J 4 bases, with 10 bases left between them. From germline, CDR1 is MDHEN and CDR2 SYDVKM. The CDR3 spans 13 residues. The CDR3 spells CASSLHRKYEQYF. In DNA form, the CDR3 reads TGTGCCAGCAGTTTGCACAGGAAATACGAGCAGTACTTC.

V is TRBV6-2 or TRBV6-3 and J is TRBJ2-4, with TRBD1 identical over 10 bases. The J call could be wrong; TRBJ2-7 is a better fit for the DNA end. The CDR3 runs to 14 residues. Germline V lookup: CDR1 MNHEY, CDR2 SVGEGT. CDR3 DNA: TGTGCCAGCAGTTACTCGGACAGGGGGGGCGAGCAGTACTTC. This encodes CASSYSDRGGEQYF.

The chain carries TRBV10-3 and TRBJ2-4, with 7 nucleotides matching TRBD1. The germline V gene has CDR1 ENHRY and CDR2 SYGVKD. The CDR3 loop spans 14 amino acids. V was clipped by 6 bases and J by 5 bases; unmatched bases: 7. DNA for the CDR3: TGTGCCATCAGCCCGACAGGGAATCAAAACATTCAGTACTTC. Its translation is CAISPTGNQNIQYF.

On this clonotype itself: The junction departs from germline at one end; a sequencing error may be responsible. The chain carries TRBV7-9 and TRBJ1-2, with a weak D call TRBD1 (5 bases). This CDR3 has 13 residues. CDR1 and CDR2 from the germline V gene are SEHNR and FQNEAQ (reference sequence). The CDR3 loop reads CTSSLGVGPVTTF. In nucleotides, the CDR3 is TGTACCAGCAGCTTAGGGGTAGGGCCGGTCACCACCTTC.

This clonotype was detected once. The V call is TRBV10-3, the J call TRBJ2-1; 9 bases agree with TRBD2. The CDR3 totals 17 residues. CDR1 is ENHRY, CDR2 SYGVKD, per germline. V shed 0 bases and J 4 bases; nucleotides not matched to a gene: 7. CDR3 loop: CAISESISGSGYNEQFF. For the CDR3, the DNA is TGTGCCATCAGTGAGTCGATTAGCGGGAGTGGTTACAATGAGCAGTTCTTC.

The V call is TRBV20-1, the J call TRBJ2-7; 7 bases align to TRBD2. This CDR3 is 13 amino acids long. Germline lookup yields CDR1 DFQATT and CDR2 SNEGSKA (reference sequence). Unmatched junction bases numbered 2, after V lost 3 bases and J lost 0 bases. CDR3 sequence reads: CSASRDYSYEQYF. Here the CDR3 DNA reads TGCAGTGCTAGTAGGGACTACTCCTACGAGCAGTACTTC.

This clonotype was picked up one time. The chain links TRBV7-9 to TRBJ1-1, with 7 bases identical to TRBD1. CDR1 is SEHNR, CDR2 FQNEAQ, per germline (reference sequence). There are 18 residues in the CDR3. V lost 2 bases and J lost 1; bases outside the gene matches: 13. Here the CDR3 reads CASSLKGGGRDTNTEAFF. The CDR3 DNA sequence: TGTGCCAGCAGCTTAAAAGGGGGCGGCCGCGATACGAACACTGAAGCTTTCTTT.

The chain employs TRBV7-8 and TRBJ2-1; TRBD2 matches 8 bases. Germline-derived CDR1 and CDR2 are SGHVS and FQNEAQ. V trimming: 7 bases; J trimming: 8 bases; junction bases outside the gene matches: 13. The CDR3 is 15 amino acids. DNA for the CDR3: TGTGCCAGCATCAATAGCGGGAACCTAGACGATGAGCAGTTCTTC. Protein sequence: CASINSGNLDDEQFF.

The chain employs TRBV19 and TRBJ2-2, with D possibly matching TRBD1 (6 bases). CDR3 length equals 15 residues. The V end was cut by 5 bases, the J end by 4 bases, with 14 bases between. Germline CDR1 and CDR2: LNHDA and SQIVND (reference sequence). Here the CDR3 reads CASSLVQGGTGELFF. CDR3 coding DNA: TGTGCCAGTAGTCTCGTACAGGGCGGCACCGGGGAGCTGTTTTTT.

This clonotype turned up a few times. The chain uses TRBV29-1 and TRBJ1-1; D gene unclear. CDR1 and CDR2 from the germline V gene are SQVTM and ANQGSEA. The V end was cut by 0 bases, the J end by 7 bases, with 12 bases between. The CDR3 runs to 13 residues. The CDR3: CSVEDQAGREAFF. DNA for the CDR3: TGCAGCGTTGAAGATCAGGCGGGCCGTGAAGCTTTCTTT.

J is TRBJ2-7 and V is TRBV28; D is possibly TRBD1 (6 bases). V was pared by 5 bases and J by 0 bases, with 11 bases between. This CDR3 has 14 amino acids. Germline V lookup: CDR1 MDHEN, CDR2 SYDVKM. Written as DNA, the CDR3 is TGTGCCAGCAGTAAGGGACAAACCTCCTACGAGCAGTACTTC. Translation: CASSKGQTSYEQYF.

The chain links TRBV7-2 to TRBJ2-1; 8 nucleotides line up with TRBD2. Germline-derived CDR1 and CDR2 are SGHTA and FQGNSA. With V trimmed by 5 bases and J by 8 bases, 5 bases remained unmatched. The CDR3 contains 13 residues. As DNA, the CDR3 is TGTGCCAGCAGCCCGGTACTAGCGGATGAGCAGTTCTTC. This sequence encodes CASSPVLADEQFF.

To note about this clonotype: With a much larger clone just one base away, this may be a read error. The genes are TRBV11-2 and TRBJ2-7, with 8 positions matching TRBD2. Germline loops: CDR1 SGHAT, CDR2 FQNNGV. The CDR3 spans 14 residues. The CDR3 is CTSSTSGTTYEQYF. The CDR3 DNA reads TGTACCAGCAGCACTAGCGGAACAACCTACGAGCAGTACTTC.

The CDR3 loop is CSVEGGGVGYQETQYF. The DNA of the CDR3 is TGCAGCGTTGAAGGGGGTGGGGTGGGTTACCAAGAGACCCAGTACTTC. This chain joins TRBV29-1 and TRBJ2-5; D is unclear. The V and J ends lost 1 base and 0 bases respectively, with 15 bases between them. The CDR3 extends over 16 amino acids. Per the germline V gene, CDR1 is SQVTM and CDR2 is ANQGSEA.

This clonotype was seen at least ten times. The CDR3 region has the DNA TGTGCCAGCAGCCTAAGAAGGGCAGGCTACGAGCAGTACTTC. Protein sequence: CASSLRRAGYEQYF. The chain recombines TRBV7-2 with TRBJ2-7; D remains unclear. The V end was cut by 5 bases, the J end by 3 bases, with 14 bases between. This CDR3 contains 14 residues. Germline V gene lookup returns CDR1 SGHTA and CDR2 FQGNSA. Full variable domain (remainder filled in from reference TRBV7-2 and TRBJ2-7): GAGVSQSPSNKVTEKGKDVELRCDPISGHTALYWYRQSLGQGLEFLIYFQGNSAPDKSGLPSDRFSAERTGGSVSTLTIQRTQQEDSAVYLCASSLRRAGYEQYFGPGTRLTVT.

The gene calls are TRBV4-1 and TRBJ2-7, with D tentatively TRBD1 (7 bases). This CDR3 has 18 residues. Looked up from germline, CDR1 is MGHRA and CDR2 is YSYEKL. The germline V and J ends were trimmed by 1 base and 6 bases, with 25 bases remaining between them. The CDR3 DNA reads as TGCGCCAGCAGCCAAGTAATTTTCCCCGAGACAGGGAGGATCGAGCAGTACTTC. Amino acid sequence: CASSQVIFPETGRIEQYF.

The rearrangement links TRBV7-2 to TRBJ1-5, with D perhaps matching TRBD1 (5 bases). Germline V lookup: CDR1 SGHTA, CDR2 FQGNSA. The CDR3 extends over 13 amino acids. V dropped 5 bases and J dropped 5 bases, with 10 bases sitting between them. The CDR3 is CASSLLTDQPQHF. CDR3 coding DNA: TGTGCCAGCAGCCTATTGACAGATCAGCCCCAGCATTTT.

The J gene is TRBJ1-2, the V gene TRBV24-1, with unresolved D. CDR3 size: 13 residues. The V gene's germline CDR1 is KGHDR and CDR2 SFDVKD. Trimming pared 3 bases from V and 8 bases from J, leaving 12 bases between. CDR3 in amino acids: CATSDPGGGGYTF. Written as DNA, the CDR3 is TGTGCCACCAGTGATCCGGGCGGTGGGGGCTACACCTTC.